The following is a TCR beta chain sequence with its context. J was trimmed by 2 bases and V by 3 bases; bases with no gene match: 12. The CDR3 consists of 19 residues. Per the germline V gene, CDR1 is SGHTA and CDR2 is FQGNSA. While CD8+ and CD4+ T cells were isolated negatively, TEMRA cells were enriched by FACS. The data are from a study of CD8 T cells in Susac syndrome. Reverse transcription of roughly 0.5 to 1 ug RNA used random hexamers. An immunoSEQ multiplex PCR amplified TCR beta CDR3 over 54 Vbeta and 13 Jbeta. TCRdb analysed the immunoSEQ multiplex PCR reads with MiXCR anew, one entry per CDR3 protein. The sample has fewer than 350,000 distinct CDR3 sequences; approximately 90% are singletons.

The origin of this receptor is a human donor with multiple sclerosis. Source material: CD4+ T cells from PBMCs. This chain connects TRBV7-2 to TRBJ2-3; 12 nucleotides align to TRBD2. CDR3 sequence: CASSFLLLRLAGDTDTQYF. CDR3 in DNA: TGTGCCAGCAGCTTCCTTCTCCTCAGACTAGCGGGAGACACAGATACGCAGTATTTT.